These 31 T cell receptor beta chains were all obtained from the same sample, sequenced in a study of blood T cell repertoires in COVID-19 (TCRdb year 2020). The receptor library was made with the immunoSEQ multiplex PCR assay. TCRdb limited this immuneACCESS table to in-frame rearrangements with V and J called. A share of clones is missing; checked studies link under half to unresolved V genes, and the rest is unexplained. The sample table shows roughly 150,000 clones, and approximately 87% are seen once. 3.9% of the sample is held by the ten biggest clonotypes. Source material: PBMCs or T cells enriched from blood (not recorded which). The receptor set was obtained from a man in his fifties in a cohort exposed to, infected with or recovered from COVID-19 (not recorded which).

The CDR3 spells CASSLVAGGLNEQFF. The CDR3, as DNA: TGCGCCAGCAGCTTGGTAGCGGGGGGGCTGAATGAGCAGTTCTTC. V and J are TRBV5-1 and TRBJ2-1, with 11 positions matching TRBD2. The germline CDR1 and CDR2 sequences are SGHRS and YFSETQ. V shed 0 bases and J 7 bases; nucleotides not matched to a gene: 3. This CDR3 contains 15 residues.

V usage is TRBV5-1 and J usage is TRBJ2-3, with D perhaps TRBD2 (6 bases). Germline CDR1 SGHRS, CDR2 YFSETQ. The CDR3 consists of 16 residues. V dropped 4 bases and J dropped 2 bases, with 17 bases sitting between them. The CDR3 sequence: CASSPVGGGTTDTQYF. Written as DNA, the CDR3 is TGCGCCAGCAGCCCCGTGGGGGGAGGAACCACAGATACGCAGTATTTT.

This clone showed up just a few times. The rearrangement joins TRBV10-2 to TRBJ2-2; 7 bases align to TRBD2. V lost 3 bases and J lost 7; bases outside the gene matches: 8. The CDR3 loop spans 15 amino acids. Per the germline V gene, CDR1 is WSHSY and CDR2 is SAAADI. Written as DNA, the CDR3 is TGCGCCAGCAGTGACCGTGGGAGGGCCTTCGGGGAGCTGTTTTTT. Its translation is CASSDRGRAFGELFF.

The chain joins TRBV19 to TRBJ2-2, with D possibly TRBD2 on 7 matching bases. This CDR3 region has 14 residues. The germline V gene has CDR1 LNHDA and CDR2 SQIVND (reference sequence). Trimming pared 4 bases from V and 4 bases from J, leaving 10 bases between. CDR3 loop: CASSNREGTGELFF. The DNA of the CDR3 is TGTGCCAGTAGTAACAGGGAGGGCACCGGGGAGCTGTTTTTT.

CDR3 amino acids: CATSSHSGANVLTF. The CDR3 bases are TGTGCCACCAGCAGCCACTCTGGGGCCAACGTCCTGACTTTC. V usage is TRBV15 and J usage is TRBJ2-6; D is ambiguous. This CDR3 is built from 14 residues. The V gene lost 3 bases and the J gene lost 0 bases, with 3 bases spanning the gap. The V gene's germline CDR1 is LNHNV and CDR2 YYDKDF (reference sequence).

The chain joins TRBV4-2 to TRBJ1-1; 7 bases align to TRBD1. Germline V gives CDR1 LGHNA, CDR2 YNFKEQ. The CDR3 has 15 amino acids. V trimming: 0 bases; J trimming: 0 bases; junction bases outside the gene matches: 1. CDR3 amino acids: CASSQEGQLNTEAFF. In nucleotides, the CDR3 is TGTGCCAGCAGCCAAGAGGGACAGTTGAACACTGAAGCTTTCTTT.

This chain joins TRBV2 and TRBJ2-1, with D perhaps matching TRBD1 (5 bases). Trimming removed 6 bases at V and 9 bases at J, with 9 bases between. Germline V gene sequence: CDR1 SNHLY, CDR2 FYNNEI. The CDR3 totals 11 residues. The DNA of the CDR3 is TGTGCCAGCAGACAGGTATTTGAGCAGTTCTTC. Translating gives CASRQVFEQFF.

The CDR3, as DNA: TGTGCCAGAAGCCGGGTAGAGACGGATGAAAAACTGTTTTTT. It specifies CARSRVETDEKLFF. V and J are TRBV5-3 and TRBJ1-4; D unclear. TRBV5-3 counts as an open reading frame of uncertain function. V was pared by 4 bases and J by 6 bases, with 13 bases between. This CDR3 region has 14 residues.

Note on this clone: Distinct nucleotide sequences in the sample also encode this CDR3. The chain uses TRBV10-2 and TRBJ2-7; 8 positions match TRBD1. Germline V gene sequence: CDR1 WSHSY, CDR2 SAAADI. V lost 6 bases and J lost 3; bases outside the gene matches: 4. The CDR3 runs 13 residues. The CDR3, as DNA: TGCGCCAGCAGCGTTGGACAGGGCTACGAGCAGTACTTC. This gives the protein CASSVGQGYEQYF.

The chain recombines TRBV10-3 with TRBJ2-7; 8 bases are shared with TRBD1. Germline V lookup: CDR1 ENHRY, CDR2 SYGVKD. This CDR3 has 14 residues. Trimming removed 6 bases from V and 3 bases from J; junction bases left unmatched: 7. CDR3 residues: CAISEGQGYYEQYF. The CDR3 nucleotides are TGTGCCATCAGCGAAGGACAGGGATACTACGAGCAGTACTTC.

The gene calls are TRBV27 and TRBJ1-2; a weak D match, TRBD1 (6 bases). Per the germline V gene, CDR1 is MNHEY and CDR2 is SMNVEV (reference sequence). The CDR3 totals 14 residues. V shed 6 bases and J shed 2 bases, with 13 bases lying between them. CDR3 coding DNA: TGTGCCAGCAGCCCCCGGGACACGAACTATGGCTACACCTTC. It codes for CASSPRDTNYGYTF.

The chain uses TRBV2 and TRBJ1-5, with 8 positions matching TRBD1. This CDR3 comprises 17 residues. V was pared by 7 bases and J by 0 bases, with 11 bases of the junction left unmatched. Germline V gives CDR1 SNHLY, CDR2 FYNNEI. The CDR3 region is CASTGAQGENSNQPQHF. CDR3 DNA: TGTGCCAGCACCGGGGCACAGGGGGAGAATAGCAATCAGCCCCAGCATTTT.

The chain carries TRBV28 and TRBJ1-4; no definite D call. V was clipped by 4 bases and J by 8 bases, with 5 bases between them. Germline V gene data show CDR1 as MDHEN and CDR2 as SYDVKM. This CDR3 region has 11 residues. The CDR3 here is CASSWEEKLFF. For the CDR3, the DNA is TGTGCCAGCAGTTGGGAGGAAAAACTGTTTTTT.

DNA of the CDR3: TGTGCCAGCAGCTTACCCAGGACAGGGGCTAACTATGGCTACACCTTC. This codes for CASSLPRTGANYGYTF. V gene TRBV7-8 combines with J gene TRBJ1-2; TRBD1 aligns across 9 bases. This CDR3 spans 16 amino acids. Trimming removed 2 bases from V and 0 bases from J; junction bases left unmatched: 4. CDR1 and CDR2 (germline): SGHVS, FQNEAQ.

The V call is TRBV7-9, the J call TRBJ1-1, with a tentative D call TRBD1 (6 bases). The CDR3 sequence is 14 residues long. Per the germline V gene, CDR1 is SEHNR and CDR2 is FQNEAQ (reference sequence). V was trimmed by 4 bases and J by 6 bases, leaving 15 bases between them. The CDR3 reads CASSSQGEGAEAFF. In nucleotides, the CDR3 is TGTGCCAGCAGCTCTCAGGGTGAGGGGGCTGAAGCTTTCTTT.

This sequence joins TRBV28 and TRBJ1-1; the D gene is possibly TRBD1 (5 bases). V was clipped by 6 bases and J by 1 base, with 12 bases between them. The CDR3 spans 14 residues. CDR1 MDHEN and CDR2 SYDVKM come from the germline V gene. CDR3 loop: CASRVGGENTEAFF. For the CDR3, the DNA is TGTGCCAGCAGGGTGGGGGGGGAGAACACTGAAGCTTTCTTT.

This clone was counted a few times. The CDR3 spells CASSYEPTQRGYTF. In DNA, the CDR3 is TGTGCCAGCAGTTATGAGCCAACCCAGCGGGGCTACACCTTC. The rearrangement links TRBV6-5 to TRBJ1-2; D not resolved. With 3 bases removed from V and 8 bases from J, the gap between germline ends came to 16 bases. The CDR3 loop spans 14 amino acids. Looked up from germline, CDR1 is MNHEY and CDR2 is SVGAGI.

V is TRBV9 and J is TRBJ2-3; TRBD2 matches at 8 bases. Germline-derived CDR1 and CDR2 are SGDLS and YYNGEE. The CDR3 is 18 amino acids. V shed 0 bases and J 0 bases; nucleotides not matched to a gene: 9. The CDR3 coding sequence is TGTGCCAGCAGCGTAGGAGGATCGGGGGGGCCGAGCACAGATACGCAGTATTTT. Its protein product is CASSVGGSGGPSTDTQYF.

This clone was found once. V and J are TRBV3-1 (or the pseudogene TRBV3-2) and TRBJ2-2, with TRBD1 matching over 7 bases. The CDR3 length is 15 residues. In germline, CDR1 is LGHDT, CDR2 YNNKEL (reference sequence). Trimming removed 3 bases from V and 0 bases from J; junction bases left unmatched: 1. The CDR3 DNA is TGTGCCAGCAGCCAGCAGGGGGCGAACACCGGGGAGCTGTTTTTT. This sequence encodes CASSQQGANTGELFF.

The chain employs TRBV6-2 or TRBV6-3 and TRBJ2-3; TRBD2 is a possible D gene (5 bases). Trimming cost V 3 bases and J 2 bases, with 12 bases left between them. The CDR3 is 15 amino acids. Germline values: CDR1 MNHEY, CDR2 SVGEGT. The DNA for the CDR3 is TGTGCCAGCAGTTATGAGGCGGGCCTCACAGATACGCAGTATTTT. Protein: CASSYEAGLTDTQYF.

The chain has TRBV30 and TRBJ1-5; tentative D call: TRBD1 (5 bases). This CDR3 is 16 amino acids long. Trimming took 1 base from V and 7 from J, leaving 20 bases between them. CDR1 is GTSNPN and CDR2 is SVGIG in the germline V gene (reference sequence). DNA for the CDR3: TGTGCCTGGAGTGGGCAGGGATCTTTGCTTGGACAGCCCCAGCATTTT. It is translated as CAWSGQGSLLGQPQHF. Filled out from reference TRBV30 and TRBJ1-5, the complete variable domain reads SQTIHQWPATLVQPVGSPLSLECTVEGTSNPNLYWYRQAAGRGLQLLFYSVGIGQISSEVPQNLSASRPQDRQFILSSKKLLLSDSGFYLCAWSGQGSLLGQPQHFGDGTRLSIL.

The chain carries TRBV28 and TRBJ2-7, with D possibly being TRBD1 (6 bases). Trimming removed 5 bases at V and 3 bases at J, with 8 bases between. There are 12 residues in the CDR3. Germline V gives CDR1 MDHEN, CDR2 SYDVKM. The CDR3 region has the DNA TGTGCCAGCAGTCCACAGGGCTACGAGCAGTACTTC. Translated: CASSPQGYEQYF. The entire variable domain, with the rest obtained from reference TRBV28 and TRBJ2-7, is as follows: DVKVTQSSRYLVKRTGEKVFLECVQDMDHENMFWYRQDPGLGLRLIYFSYDVKMKEKGDIPEGYSVSREKKERFSLILESASTNQTSMYLCASSPQGYEQYFGPGTRLTVT.

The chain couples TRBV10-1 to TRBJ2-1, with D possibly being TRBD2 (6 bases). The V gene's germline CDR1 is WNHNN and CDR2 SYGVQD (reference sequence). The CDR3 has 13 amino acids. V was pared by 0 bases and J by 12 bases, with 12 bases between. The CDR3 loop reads CASSESEGRGQFF. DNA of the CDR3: TGCGCCAGCAGTGAGTCGGAGGGCCGAGGGCAGTTCTTC.

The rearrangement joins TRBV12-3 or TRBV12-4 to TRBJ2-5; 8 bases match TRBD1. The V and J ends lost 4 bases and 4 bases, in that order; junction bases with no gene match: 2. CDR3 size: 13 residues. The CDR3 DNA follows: TGTGCCAGCAGTTCCAGGGGGCTAGAGACCCAGTACTTC. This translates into CASSSRGLETQYF.

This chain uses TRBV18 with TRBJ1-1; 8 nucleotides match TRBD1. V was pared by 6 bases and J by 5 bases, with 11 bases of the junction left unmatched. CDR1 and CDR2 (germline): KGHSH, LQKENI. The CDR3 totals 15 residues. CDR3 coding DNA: TGTGCCAGCTCTAGGCACCAGGGGGCAAGAACTGAAGCTTTCTTT. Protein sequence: CASSRHQGARTEAFF.

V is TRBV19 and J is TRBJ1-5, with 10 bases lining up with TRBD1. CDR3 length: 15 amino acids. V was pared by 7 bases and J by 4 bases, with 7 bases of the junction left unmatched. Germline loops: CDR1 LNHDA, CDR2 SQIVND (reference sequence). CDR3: CASIARDRGNQPQHF. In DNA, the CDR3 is TGTGCCAGTATCGCCAGGGACAGGGGTAATCAGCCCCAGCATTTT.

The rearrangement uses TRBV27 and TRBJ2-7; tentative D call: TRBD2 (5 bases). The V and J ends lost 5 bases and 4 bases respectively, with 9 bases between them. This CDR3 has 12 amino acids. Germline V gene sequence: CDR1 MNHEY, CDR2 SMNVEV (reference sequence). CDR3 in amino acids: CASSPSGYEQYF. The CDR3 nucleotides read TGTGCCAGCAGTCCCTCGGGGTACGAGCAGTACTTC.

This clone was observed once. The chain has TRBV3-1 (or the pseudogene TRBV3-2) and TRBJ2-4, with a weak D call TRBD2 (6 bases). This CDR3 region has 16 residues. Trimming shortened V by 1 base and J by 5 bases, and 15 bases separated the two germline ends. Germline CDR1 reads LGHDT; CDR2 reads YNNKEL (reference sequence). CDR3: CASSQVRTTGENIQYF. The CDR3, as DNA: TGTGCCAGCAGCCAAGTACGGACTACTGGTGAAAACATTCAGTACTTC.

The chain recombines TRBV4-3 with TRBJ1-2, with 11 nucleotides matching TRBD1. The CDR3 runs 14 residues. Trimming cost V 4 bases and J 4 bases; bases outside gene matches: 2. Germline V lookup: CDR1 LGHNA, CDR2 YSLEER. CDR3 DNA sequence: TGCGCCAGCAGCCCTGGGACAGGGGGCTATGGCTACACCTTC. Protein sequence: CASSPGTGGYGYTF.

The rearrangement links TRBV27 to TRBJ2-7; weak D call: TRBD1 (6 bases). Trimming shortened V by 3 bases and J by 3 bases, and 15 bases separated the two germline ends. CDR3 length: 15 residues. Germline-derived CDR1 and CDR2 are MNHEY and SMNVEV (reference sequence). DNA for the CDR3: TGTGCCAGCAGTTTTGGGGCGGCAGGGGTCTACGAGCAGTACTTC. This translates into CASSFGAAGVYEQYF.

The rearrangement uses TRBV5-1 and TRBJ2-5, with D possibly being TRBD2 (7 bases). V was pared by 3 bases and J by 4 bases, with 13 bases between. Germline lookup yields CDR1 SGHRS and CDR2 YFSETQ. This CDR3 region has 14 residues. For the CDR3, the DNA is TGCGCCAGCAGCTCTCGGGGGGCAGGAGAGACCCAGTACTTC. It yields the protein CASSSRGAGETQYF. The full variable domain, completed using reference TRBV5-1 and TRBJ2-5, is KAGVTQTPRYLIKTRGQQVTLSCSPISGHRSVSWYQQTPGQGLQFLFEYFSETQRNKGNFPGRFSGRQFSNSRSEMNVSTLELGDSALYLCASSSRGAGETQYFGPGTRLLVL.